Listed here are 9 T cell receptor beta chains from one sample, sequenced in a study of T cells in Graves' hyperthyroidism and ophthalmopathy. The investigators amplified TCR beta CDR3 regions from RNA transcripts. In the first-round RT-PCR of the TCR CDR3, the HTBI primer set was used. Each CDR3 protein gets one entry after TCRdb re-called the multiplex PCR reads with MiXCR. The sample lists around 520,000 distinct CDR3 sequences; roughly a quarter were seen once. The specimen was blood. Receptors originate from a woman aged 25 to 39 with Graves' ophthalmopathy.

Here the CDR3 reads CAISETTGLDGYTF. The CDR3 coding sequence is TGTGCCATCAGTGAGACGACCGGTCTCGATGGCTACACCTTC. The V and J genes are TRBV10-3 and TRBJ1-2, with D unresolved. Germline V lookup: CDR1 ENHRY, CDR2 SYGVKD. This CDR3 is built from 14 residues. The V end was cut by 2 bases, the J end by 6 bases, with 13 bases between.

This clonotype was detected ten times or more. The chain has TRBV28 and TRBJ1-2; D gene unclear. The length of the CDR3 is 13 residues. The germline V and J ends were trimmed by 2 bases and 2 bases, with 6 bases remaining between them. Per the germline V gene, CDR1 is MDHEN and CDR2 is SYDVKM. The CDR3 DNA is TGTGCCAGCAGTTTAAGACGGAACTATGGCTACACCTTC. Encoded protein: CASSLRRNYGYTF.

As to this clonotype: A much larger clone differs from this one at a single base, so this may be a read error. The V call is TRBV28, the J call TRBJ1-1; D uncertain. Trimming took off 4 bases at V and 5 bases at J, with 17 bases between the two ends. Germline assignment: CDR1 MDHEN and CDR2 SYDVKM. The length of the CDR3 is 15 residues. The CDR3 nucleotides are TGTGCCAGCAGTTCTCCGATTGGGTCCACAACTGAAGCTTTCTTT. Translating it yields CASSSPIGSTTEAFF.

This clonotype was counted many times. The V call is TRBV2, the J call TRBJ1-2; TRBD1 is a possible D gene (5 bases). In germline, CDR1 is SNHLY, CDR2 FYNNEI. V was shortened by 7 bases and J by 2 bases, with 14 bases between the two germline ends. The CDR3 sequence is 14 residues long. The CDR3 sequence: CASTASGGNYGYTF. In nucleotides, the CDR3 is TGTGCCAGCACCGCCTCGGGGGGGAACTATGGCTACACCTTC.

This clonotype was seen repeatedly, ten times or more. The rearrangement joins TRBV5-1 to TRBJ1-1; no reliable D call. CDR1 is SGHRS and CDR2 is YFSETQ in the germline V gene. V was shortened by 0 bases and J by 3 bases, with 12 bases between the two germline ends. CDR3 length equals 15 residues. This CDR3 is CASSLAGFRDTEAFF. For the CDR3, the DNA is TGCGCCAGCAGCTTGGCCGGGTTCAGAGACACTGAAGCTTTCTTT.

This clonotype was seen many times. This chain joins TRBV28 and TRBJ2-2, with TRBD1 matching over 8 bases. Unmatched junction bases numbered 7, after V lost 2 bases and J lost 5 bases. The CDR3 sequence is 16 residues long. The V gene's germline CDR1 is MDHEN and CDR2 SYDVKM. CDR3 sequence: CASSLKGTGVTGELFF. DNA for the CDR3: TGTGCCAGCAGTTTAAAGGGGACAGGTGTGACCGGGGAGCTGTTTTTT.

The chain couples TRBV20-1 to TRBJ2-7; D possibly matches TRBD1 or TRBD2 (5 bases each). The CDR3 runs 16 residues. V was shortened by 1 base and J by 3 bases, with 19 bases between the two germline ends. Germline CDR1 and CDR2: DFQATT and SNEGSKA (reference sequence). The CDR3 DNA sequence: TGCAGTGCTAGAGTCGGGACCTGGGGCAGGGACTACGAGCAGTACTTC. Residues: CSARVGTWGRDYEQYF.

This clonotype has only a few counts. This rearrangement joins TRBV18 to TRBJ1-3; no clear D gene. Germline assignment: CDR1 KGHSH and CDR2 LQKENI. The CDR3 consists of 16 residues. Trimming removed 6 bases at V and 0 bases at J, with 15 bases between. CDR3 bases: TGTGCCAGCTCTTCGACACCAATCCACTCTGGAAACACCATATATTTT. Protein: CASSSTPIHSGNTIYF.

This clonotype has at least ten counts. This sequence joins TRBV6-5 and TRBJ1-1; D call uncertain. Germline lookup yields CDR1 MNHEY and CDR2 SVGAGI. Trimming took off 0 bases at V and 2 bases at J, with 13 bases between the two ends. CDR3 length equals 16 residues. The CDR3 DNA follows: TGTGCCAGCAGTTACTCGAGGGAGGCGGAAAACACTGAAGCTTTCTTT. Translated, it gives CASSYSREAENTEAFF.